This T cell receptor beta chain was identified in a study of cytotoxic CD8 clonotypes in ibrutinib-treated CLL. Study-wide background: Included were 11 relapsed/refractory and 15 treatment-naive patients, of whom approximately 18 were IGHV unmutated. Overall, 24 responses were partial and 2 complete; following median roughly 70 months, around 15 patients stayed remitted and about twelve progressed. Study-level points and caveats: Clonality was elevated at ibrutinib response and had returned toward baseline at progression. Sustained-remission patients were sampled at different times than progressing patients were.

V lost 1 base, J lost 6 bases, and 3 bases stayed unmatched. CDR1 and CDR2 from the germline V gene are SGHRS and YFSETQ. CDR3 length: 15 residues. Only in-frame clones appear in the TCRdb table, and some are missing; sequencing was by immunoSEQ multiplex PCR. The sample consists of approximately 150,000 clones, about 80% of them appearing once. About this clone itself: Its antigen is unidentified.

The receptor's source is a human donor with chronic lymphocytic leukemia. The chain is built from TRBV5-1 and TRBJ1-4; 10 bases are shared with TRBD1. Material: PBMCs, obtained after 24 months of ibrutinib treatment. The CDR3 here is CASSLLGTGDEKLFF. The CDR3 bases are TGCGCCAGCAGCTTGTTGGGGACAGGGGATGAAAAACTGTTTTTT.